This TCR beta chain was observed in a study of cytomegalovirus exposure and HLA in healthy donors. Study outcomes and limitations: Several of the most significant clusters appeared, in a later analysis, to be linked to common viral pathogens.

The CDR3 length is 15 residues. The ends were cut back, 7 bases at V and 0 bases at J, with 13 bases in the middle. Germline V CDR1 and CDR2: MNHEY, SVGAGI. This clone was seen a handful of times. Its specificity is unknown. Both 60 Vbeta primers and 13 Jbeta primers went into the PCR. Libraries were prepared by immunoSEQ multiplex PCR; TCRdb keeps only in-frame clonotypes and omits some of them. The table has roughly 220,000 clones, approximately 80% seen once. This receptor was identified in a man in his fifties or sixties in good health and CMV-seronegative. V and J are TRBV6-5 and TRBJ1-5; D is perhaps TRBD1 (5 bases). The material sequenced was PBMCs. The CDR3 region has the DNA TGTGCCAGCAAATTAGGGGCGTTTAGCAATCAGCCCCAGCATTTT. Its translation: CASKLGAFSNQPQHF.